These 3 T cell receptor beta chains originate from one sample sequenced in a study of spatial heterogeneity in lung cancer. Time point meaning: blood at routine non-recurrence follow-up after resection. Each CDR3 protein is one row after TCRdb ran MiXCR on the 5' RACE reads. The table lists about 11,000 distinct CDR3 sequences, over 9.5% of them singletons. Sequenced material: PBMCs, taken at follow-up. These receptors were collected from a female donor with early-stage non-small cell lung cancer.

V is TRBV18 and J is TRBJ2-1, with 12 bases aligning to TRBD2. There are 13 residues in the CDR3. The junction had 0 bases not matched to a gene; V was cut back by 5 bases and J by 7 bases. CDR1 KGHSH and CDR2 LQKENI come from the germline V gene. CDR3 DNA: TGTGCCAGCTCAACTAGCGGGAGGAATGAGCAGTTCTTC. This encodes CASSTSGRNEQFF.

The sample holds many counts of this clonotype. The V gene is TRBV9, the J gene TRBJ2-1, with 8 bases lining up with TRBD2. In germline, CDR1 is SGDLS, CDR2 YYNGEE. Germline trimming cut 7 bases from V and 5 bases from J; bases unmatched to any gene: 11. The length of the CDR3 is 15 residues. DNA for the CDR3: TGTGCCAGCCGTCCCGGGGCTAGCGGGCACAATGAGCAGTTCTTC. Protein product: CASRPGASGHNEQFF.

V and J are TRBV7-9 and TRBJ2-1; 9 nucleotides align to TRBD1. In germline, CDR1 is SEHNR, CDR2 FQNEAQ (reference sequence). The CDR3 has 18 amino acids. Germline trimming cut 1 base from V and 5 bases from J; bases unmatched to any gene: 12. Written as DNA, the CDR3 is TGTGCCAGCAGCTTAGTCTATGGACAGGGGATCTTCGACAATGAGCAGTTCTTC. Its protein product is CASSLVYGQGIFDNEQFF.